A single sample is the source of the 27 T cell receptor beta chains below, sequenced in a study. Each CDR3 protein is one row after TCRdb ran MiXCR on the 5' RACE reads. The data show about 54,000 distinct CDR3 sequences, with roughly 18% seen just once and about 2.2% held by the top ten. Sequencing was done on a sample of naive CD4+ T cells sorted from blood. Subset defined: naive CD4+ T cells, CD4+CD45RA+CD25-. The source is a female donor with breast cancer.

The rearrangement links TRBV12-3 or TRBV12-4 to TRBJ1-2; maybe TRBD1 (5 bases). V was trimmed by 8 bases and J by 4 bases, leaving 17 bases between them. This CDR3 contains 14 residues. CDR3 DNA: TGTGCCAGCCTCCGGGACGGATTCTCCTATGGCTACACCTTC. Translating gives CASLRDGFSYGYTF.

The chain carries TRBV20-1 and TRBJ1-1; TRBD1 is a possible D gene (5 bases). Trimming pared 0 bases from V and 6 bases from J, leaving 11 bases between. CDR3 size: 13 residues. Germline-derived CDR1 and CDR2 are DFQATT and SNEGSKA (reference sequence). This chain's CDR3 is CSARDLMGAEAFF. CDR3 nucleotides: TGCAGTGCTAGAGATCTGATGGGGGCTGAAGCTTTCTTT.

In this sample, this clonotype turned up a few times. For the CDR3, the DNA is TGTGCCATCAGTGAGCTCAAATCTGGTGAGCAGTTCTTC. Protein sequence: CAISELKSGEQFF. The rearrangement links TRBV10-3 to TRBJ2-1; the D is unclear. The CDR3 totals 13 residues. Germline CDR1 is ENHRY and CDR2 is SYGVKD. Between the trimmed V and J ends, which lost 2 bases and 9 bases, there was a span of 11 bases.

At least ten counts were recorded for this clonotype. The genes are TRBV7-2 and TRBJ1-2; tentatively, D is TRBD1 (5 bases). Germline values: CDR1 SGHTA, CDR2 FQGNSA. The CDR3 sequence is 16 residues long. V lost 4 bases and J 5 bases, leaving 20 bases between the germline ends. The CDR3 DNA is TGTGCCAGCAGCTCGCGGGGGGGTTTGACAGCATATGGCTACACCTTC. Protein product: CASSSRGGLTAYGYTF.

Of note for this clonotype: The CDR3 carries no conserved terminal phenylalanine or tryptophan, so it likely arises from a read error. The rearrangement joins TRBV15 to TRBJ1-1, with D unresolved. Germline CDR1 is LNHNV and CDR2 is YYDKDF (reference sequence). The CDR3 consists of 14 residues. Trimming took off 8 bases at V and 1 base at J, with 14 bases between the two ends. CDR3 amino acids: CATAGGRSNTEAFC. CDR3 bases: TGTGCCACCGCCGGTGGCAGGTCGAACACTGAAGCTTTCTGT.

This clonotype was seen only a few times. The CDR3 nucleotides read TGCGCCAGCAGCTTGGAGGGCCCTTTGAGTGCGCAGTATTTT. As protein: CASSLEGPLSAQYF. The rearrangement links TRBV5-1 to TRBJ2-3; the D is unclear. CDR3 length: 14 residues. V was pared by 0 bases and J by 10 bases, with 15 bases between. Looked up from germline, CDR1 is SGHRS and CDR2 is YFSETQ.

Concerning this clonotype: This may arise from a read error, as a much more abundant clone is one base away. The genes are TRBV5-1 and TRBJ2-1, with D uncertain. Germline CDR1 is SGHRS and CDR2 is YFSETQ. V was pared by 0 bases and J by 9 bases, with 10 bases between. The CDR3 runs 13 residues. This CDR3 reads CASSLGQIGEQFF. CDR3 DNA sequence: TGCGCCAGCAGCTTGGGGCAAATCGGTGAGCAGTTCTTC.

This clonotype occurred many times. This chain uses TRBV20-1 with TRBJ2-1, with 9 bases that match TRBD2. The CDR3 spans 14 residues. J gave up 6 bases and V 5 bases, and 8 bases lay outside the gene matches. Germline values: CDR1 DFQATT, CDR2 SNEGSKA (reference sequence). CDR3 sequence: CSARLGLASNEQFF. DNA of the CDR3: TGCAGTGCTCGGCTAGGACTAGCGAGCAATGAGCAGTTCTTC.

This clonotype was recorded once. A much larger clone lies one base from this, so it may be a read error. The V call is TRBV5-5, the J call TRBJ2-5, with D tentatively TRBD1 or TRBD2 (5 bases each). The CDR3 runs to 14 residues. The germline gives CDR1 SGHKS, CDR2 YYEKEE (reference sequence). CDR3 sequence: CANSGGHFQETQYF. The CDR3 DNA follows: TGTGCCAACAGCGGCGGACATTTTCAAGAGACCCAGTACTTC.

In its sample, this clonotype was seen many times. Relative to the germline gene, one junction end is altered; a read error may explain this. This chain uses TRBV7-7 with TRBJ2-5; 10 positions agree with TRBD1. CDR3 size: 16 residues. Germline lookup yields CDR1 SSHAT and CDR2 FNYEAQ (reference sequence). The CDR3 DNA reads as TGTGCTAGCAGCTTAGGGGGACAGGGGCCTCGGGAGACCCAGTACTTC. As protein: CASSLGGQGPRETQYF.

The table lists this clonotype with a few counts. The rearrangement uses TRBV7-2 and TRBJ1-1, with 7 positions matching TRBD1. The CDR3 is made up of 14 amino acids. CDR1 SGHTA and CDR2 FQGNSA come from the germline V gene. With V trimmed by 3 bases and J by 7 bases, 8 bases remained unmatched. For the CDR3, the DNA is TGTGCCAGCAGCTTGACCGGGACAGTCCTTGAAGCTTTCTTT. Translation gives CASSLTGTVLEAFF. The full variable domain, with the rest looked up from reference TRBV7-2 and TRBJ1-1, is GAGVSQSPSNKVTEKGKDVELRCDPISGHTALYWYRQSLGQGLEFLIYFQGNSAPDKSGLPSDRFSAERTGGSVSTLTIQRTQQEDSAVYLCASSLTGTVLEAFFGQGTRLTVV.

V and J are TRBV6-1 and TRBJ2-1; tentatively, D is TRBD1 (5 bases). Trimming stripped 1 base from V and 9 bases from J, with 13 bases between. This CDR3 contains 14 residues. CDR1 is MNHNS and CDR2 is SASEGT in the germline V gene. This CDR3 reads CASSEGGALGEQFF. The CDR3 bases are TGTGCCAGCAGTGAAGGTGGGGCGTTGGGTGAGCAGTTCTTC.

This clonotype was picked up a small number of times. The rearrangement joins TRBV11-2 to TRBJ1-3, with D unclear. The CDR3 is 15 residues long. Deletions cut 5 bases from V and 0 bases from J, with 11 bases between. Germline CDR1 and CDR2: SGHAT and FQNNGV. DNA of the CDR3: TGTGCCAGCAGCCCTCAGATTACCTCTGGAAACACCATATATTTT. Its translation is CASSPQITSGNTIYF. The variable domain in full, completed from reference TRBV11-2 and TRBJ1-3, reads EAGVAQSPRYKIIEKRQSVAFWCNPISGHATLYWYQQILGQGPKLLIQFQNNGVVDDSQLPKDRFSAERLKGVDSTLKIQPAKLEDSAVYLCASSPQITSGNTIYFGEGSWLTVV.

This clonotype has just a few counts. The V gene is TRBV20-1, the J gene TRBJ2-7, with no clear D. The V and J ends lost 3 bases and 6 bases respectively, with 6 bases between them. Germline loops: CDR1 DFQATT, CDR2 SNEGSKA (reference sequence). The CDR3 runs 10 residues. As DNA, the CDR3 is TGCAGTGCTAGTCGGGTCGAGCAGTACTTC. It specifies CSASRVEQYF.

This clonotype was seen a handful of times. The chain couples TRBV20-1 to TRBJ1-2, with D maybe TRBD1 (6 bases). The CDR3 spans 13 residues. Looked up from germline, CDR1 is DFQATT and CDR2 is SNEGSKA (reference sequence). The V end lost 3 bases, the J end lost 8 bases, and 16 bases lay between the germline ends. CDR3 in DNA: TGCAGTGCTAGTGGACAGCCTGGGGGCGGCTACACCTTC. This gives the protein CSASGQPGGGYTF.

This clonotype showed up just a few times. CDR3 DNA sequence: TGCAGTGCGCACGGGCGGGAGAGGAAGGAGCAGTTCTTC. Its protein product is CSAHGRERKEQFF. The chain couples TRBV20-1 to TRBJ2-1, with TRBD2 matching over 7 bases. The CDR3 has 13 residues. Trimming took 6 bases from V and 10 from J; bases not matched to a gene: 12. Per the germline V gene, CDR1 is DFQATT and CDR2 is SNEGSKA (reference sequence).

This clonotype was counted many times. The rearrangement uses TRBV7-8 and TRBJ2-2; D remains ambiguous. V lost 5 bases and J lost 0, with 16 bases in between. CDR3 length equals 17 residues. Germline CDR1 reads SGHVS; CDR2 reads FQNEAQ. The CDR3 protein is CASSARLLSANTGELFF. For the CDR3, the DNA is TGTGCCAGCAGCGCTAGACTGCTATCCGCGAACACCGGGGAGCTGTTTTTT. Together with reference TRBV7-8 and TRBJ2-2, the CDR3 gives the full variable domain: GAGVSQSPRYKVAKRGQDVALRCDPISGHVSLFWYQQALGQGPEFLTYFQNEAQLDKSGLPSDRFFAERPEGSVSTLKIQRTQQEDSAVYLCASSARLLSANTGELFFGEGSRLTVL.

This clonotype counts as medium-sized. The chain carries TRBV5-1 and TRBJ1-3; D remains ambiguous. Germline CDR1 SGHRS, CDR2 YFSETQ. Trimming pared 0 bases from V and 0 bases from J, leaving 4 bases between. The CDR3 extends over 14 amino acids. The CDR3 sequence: CASSLEHSGNTIYF. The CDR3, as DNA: TGCGCCAGCAGCTTGGAGCACTCTGGAAACACCATATATTTT.

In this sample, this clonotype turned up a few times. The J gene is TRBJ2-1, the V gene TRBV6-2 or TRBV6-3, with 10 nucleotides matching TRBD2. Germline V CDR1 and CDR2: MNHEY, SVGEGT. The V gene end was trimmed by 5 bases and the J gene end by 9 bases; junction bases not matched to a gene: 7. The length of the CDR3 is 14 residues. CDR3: CASSIQRGGAEQFF. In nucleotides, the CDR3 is TGTGCCAGCAGTATCCAGCGGGGGGGCGCTGAGCAGTTCTTC.

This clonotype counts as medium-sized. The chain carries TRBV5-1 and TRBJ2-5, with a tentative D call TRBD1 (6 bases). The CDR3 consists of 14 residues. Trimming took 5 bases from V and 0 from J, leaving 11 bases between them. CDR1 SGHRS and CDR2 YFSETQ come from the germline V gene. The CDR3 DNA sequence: TGCGCCAGCAGATTCGGGACACACCAAGAGACCCAGTACTTC. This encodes CASRFGTHQETQYF.

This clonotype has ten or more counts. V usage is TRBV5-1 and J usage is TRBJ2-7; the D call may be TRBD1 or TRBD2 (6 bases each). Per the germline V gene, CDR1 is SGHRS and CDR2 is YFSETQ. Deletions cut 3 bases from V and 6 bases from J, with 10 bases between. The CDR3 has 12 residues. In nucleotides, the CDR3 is TGCGCCAGCAGCTGGGAGGACAGCGAGCAGTACTTC. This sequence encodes CASSWEDSEQYF.

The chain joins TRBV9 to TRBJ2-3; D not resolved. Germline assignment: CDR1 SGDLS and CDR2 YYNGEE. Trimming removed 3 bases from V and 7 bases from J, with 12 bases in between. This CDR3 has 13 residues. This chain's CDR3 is CASSADSEHTQYF. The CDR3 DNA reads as TGTGCCAGCAGCGCCGACTCCGAACATACGCAGTATTTT.

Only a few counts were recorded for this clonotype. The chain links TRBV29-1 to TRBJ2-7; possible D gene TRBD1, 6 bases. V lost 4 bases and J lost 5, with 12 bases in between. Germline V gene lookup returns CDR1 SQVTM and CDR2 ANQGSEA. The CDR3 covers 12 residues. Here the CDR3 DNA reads TGCAGCGTTGTCGCCAGGGGCGACGAGCAGTACTTC. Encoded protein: CSVVARGDEQYF.

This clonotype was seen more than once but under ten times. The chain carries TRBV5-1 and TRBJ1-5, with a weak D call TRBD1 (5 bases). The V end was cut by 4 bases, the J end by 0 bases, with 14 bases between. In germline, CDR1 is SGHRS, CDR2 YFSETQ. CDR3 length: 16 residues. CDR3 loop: CASSLDGDYSNQPQHF. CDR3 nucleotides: TGCGCCAGCAGCCTGGACGGGGACTATAGCAATCAGCCCCAGCATTTT.

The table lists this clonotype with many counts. The CDR3 DNA sequence: TGTGCCAGCAGACCGACAGGAGTCGGGTACGAGCAGTACTTC. Protein product: CASRPTGVGYEQYF. This chain links TRBV2 with TRBJ2-7; possibly TRBD1 for D (6 bases). The CDR3 sequence is 14 residues long. Deletions cut 6 bases from V and 4 bases from J, with 16 bases between. Germline V gene lookup returns CDR1 SNHLY and CDR2 FYNNEI.

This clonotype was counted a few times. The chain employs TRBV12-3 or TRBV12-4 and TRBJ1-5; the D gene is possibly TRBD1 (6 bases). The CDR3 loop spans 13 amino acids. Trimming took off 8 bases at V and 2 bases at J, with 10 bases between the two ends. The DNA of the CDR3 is TGTGCCAGCCAGGGGTCGGGCAATCAGCCCCAGCATTTT. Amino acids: CASQGSGNQPQHF.

Here the CDR3 DNA reads TGCGCCAGCAGCCAAGAGTCAGGGACCAACTATGGCTACACCTTC. Translation gives CASSQESGTNYGYTF. The chain recombines TRBV4-1 with TRBJ1-2, with a weak D call TRBD1 (5 bases). Germline V gene sequence: CDR1 MGHRA, CDR2 YSYEKL. V lost 0 bases to trimming and J lost 2 bases, with 10 bases between them. The CDR3 spans 15 residues.